A selection of T cell receptor beta chains follows, all from one sample in a study of pediatric ulcerative colitis. TCRdb's table, derived via immunoSEQ multiplex PCR, lists solely in-frame clones and lacks some. The table shows roughly 49,000 clones, with more than 60% occurring only once. Material: gut tissue. The source is a girl aged 5 to 17 with moderate ulcerative colitis. The conserved cysteine and the conserved F or W are not part of the CDR3 here. D genes are given only for firm matches.

d_gene: .; j_gene: TRBJ2-3; v_gene: TRBV7-3; CDR3aa: ASSSIGEGRDTQY
d_gene: .; j_gene: TRBJ1-5; v_gene: TRBV18; CDR3aa: ASSPQFVGQPQH
d_gene: .; j_gene: TRBJ2-1; v_gene: TRBV7-9; CDR3aa: ASSHSTYNEQF
d_gene: .; j_gene: TRBJ1-1; v_gene: TRBV20-1; CDR3aa: SLGQNTEAF
d_gene: .; j_gene: TRBJ1-3; v_gene: TRBV28; CDR3aa: ASHQRGNTIY
d_gene: .; j_gene: TRBJ2-1; v_gene: TRBV4-2; CDR3aa: ASSQDVSEYYNEQF
d_gene: .; j_gene: TRBJ1-2; v_gene: TRBV2; CDR3aa: ASSEAVRGYGYT
d_gene: .; j_gene: TRBJ1-2; v_gene: TRBV5-4; CDR3aa: ASSLAGTLSNYGYT
d_gene: .; j_gene: TRBJ2-3; v_gene: TRBV30; CDR3aa: ACLNFSTDTQY
d_gene: .; j_gene: TRBJ1-1; v_gene: TRBV30; CDR3aa: AWSPPGVGTEAF
d_gene: TRBD1; j_gene: TRBJ2-5; v_gene: TRBV4-1; CDR3aa: ASSQGWAGGQETQY
d_gene: .; j_gene: .; v_gene: TRBV7-2; CDR3aa: ASSLVVDYEQY
d_gene: TRBD2; j_gene: TRBJ2-1; v_gene: TRBV9; CDR3aa: ASSITSGNNEQF
d_gene: .; j_gene: TRBJ2-1; v_gene: TRBV11-2; CDR3aa: ASSLTHPSSYNEQF
d_gene: .; j_gene: TRBJ2-7; v_gene: TRBV5-4; CDR3aa: ASSVQDDEQY
d_gene: .; j_gene: TRBJ2-1; v_gene: TRBV7-7; CDR3aa: ASSLDYFNEQF
d_gene: TRBD2; j_gene: TRBJ2-7; v_gene: TRBV5-6; CDR3aa: ASSLGGRSEQY
d_gene: .; j_gene: TRBJ2-3; v_gene: TRBV28; CDR3aa: ASSLLKGDTQY
d_gene: TRBD2; j_gene: TRBJ2-1; v_gene: TRBV7-9; CDR3aa: ASSKLAGGRNEQF
d_gene: .; j_gene: TRBJ2-7; v_gene: TRBV18; CDR3aa: ASSQVAPEQY
d_gene: TRBD1; j_gene: TRBJ1-1; v_gene: TRBV10-3; CDR3aa: AMAPGDSTEAF
d_gene: TRBD2; j_gene: TRBJ2-7; v_gene: TRBV10-3; CDR3aa: AISEGLAGYEQY
d_gene: TRBD1; j_gene: TRBJ1-1; v_gene: TRBV11-2; CDR3aa: ASSLTGQGGATEAF